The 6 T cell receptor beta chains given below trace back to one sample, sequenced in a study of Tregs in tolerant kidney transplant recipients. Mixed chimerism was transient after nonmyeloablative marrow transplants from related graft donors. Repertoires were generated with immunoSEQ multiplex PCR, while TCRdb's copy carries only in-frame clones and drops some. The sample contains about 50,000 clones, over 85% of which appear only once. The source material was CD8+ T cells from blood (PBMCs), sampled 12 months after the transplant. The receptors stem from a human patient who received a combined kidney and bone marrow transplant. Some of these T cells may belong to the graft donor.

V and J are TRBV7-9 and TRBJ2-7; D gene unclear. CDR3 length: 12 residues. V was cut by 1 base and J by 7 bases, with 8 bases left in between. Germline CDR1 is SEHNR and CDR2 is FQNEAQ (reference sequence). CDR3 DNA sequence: TGTGCCAGCAGCTTAGGCCAGGAAGAGCAGTACTTC. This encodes CASSLGQEEQYF.

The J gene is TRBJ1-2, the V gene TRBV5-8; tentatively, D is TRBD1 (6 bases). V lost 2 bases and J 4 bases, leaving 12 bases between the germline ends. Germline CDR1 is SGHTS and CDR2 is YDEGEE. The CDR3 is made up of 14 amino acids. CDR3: CASSFSGGGYGYTF. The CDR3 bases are TGTGCCAGCAGCTTTTCGGGGGGCGGCTATGGCTACACCTTC.

CDR3 protein: CASSFATDYFSYEQYF. Here the CDR3 DNA reads TGTGCCAGCAGCTTCGCGACAGATTACTTCTCCTACGAGCAGTACTTC. This chain uses TRBV7-9 with TRBJ2-5, with D maybe TRBD1 (5 bases). The DNA end favors TRBJ2-7, so the J call may be wrong. The CDR3 length is 16 residues. CDR1 SEHNR and CDR2 FQNEAQ come from the germline V gene (reference sequence).

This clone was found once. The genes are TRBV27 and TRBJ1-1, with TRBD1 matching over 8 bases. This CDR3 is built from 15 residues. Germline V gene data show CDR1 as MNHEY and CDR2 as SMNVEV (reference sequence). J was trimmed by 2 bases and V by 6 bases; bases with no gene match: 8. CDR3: CASRIQGGGNTEAFF. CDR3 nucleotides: TGTGCCAGCAGGATACAGGGGGGAGGCAACACTGAAGCTTTCTTT.

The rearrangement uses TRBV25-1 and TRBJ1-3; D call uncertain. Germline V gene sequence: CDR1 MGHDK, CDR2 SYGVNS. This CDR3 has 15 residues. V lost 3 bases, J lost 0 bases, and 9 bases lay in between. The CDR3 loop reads CASSDSLYSGNTIYF. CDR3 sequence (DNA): TGTGCCAGCAGTGATTCCCTTTACTCTGGAAACACCATATATTTT.

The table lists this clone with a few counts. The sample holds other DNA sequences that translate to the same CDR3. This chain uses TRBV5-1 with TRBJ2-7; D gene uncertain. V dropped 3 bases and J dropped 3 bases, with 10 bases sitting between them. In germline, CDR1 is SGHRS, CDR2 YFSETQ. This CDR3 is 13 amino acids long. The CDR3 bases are TGCGCCAGCAGCTCATCGGAGAGCTACGAGCAGTACTTC. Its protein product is CASSSSESYEQYF.